In its sample, the clone carrying this T cell receptor beta chain was seen once. The target antigen is unknown. The assay was immunoSEQ multiplex PCR, and TCRdb's table has in-frame clones only and misses some. The table shows over 110,000 clones, with roughly 92% occurring only once. The data are from a study of T cell responses to AZD1222 COVID-19 vaccine. Study conclusions and caveats: Mapped onto spike, vaccine-associated CD4 TCRs spanned it and were dominant at 160-218 and 743-854. Compared with day 0, the breadth and depth of the Spike-specific TCR repertoire rose significantly after two doses of AZD1222. Most donors were white British, females outnumbered males, and clonal diversity was possibly underestimated.

The V gene lost 1 base and the J gene lost 2 bases, with 8 bases spanning the gap. Germline-derived CDR1 and CDR2 are SEHNR and FQNEAQ (reference sequence). This CDR3 has 14 amino acids. The sequence came from an adult who received the AZD1222 COVID-19 vaccine. Sequenced here: peripheral blood, sampled 28 days after the second AZD1222 dose. The V and J genes are TRBV7-9 and TRBJ1-1; D might be TRBD1 (6 bases). DNA of the CDR3: TGTGCCAGCAGCTTAGAGGGGGAAAACACTGAAGCTTTCTTT. Amino acid sequence: CASSLEGENTEAFF.